One sample yielded the 22 T cell receptor beta chains listed below, sequenced in a study of neoadjuvant nivolumab and ipilimumab in lung cancer (TCRdb year 2020). Library creation used the immunoSEQ multiplex PCR assay. This is the immuneACCESS table as TCRdb keeps it, with only in-frame sequences that have V and J called. A part of the clones is gone; compared with another copy, unresolved V genes explain less than half, and the rest is unexplained. This sample holds roughly 30,000 clones; 75% to 95% were observed only once. The ten top clones hold about 4.9% of the sample. Read against the paper, the sample's time point label means: at surgical resection after neoadjuvant nivolumab +/- ipilimumab. The source material was peripheral blood, sampled after neoadjuvant nivolumab, alone or with ipilimumab, at or shortly before surgery. All receptors derive from an adult with non-small cell lung cancer.

V is TRBV15 and J is TRBJ2-1, with D tentatively TRBD1 (5 bases). Germline loops: CDR1 LNHNV, CDR2 YYDKDF (reference sequence). This CDR3 is built from 16 residues. The ends were cut back, 0 bases at V and 2 bases at J, with 11 bases in the middle. This CDR3 is CATSRDLGDPYNEQFF. The CDR3 DNA is TGTGCCACCAGCAGAGATCTAGGGGATCCCTACAATGAGCAGTTCTTC.

This chain links TRBV25-1 with TRBJ1-6, with unresolved D. The CDR3 spans 13 residues. The germline V and J ends were trimmed by 3 bases and 9 bases, with 9 bases remaining between them. Germline V gives CDR1 MGHDK, CDR2 SYGVNS. CDR3 sequence reads: CASSEVWSSPLHF. As DNA, the CDR3 is TGTGCCAGCAGTGAGGTCTGGAGTTCACCCCTCCACTTT.

The chain employs TRBV29-1 and TRBJ1-1; D is unresolved. Trimming shortened V by 1 base and J by 0 bases, and 6 bases separated the two germline ends. Germline CDR1 SQVTM, CDR2 ANQGSEA. This CDR3 is built from 13 residues. Written as DNA, the CDR3 is TGCAGCGTTGAAGGGCGGATGAACACTGAAGCTTTCTTT. The encoded protein is CSVEGRMNTEAFF.

V gene TRBV29-1 combines with J gene TRBJ1-1; D uncertain. The length of the CDR3 is 13 residues. Per the germline V gene, CDR1 is SQVTM and CDR2 is ANQGSEA. V was trimmed by 7 bases and J by 1 base, leaving 13 bases between them. The CDR3 DNA is TGCAGCGCTTACACCACAGCGAACACTGAAGCTTTCTTT. Its translation: CSAYTTANTEAFF.

The CDR3 loop is CASSSTGNTEAFF. The CDR3 nucleotides read TGTGCCAGTAGCTCCACAGGGAACACTGAAGCTTTCTTT. V usage is TRBV19 and J usage is TRBJ1-1; TRBD1 might be the D (5 bases). V was pared by 6 bases and J by 1 base, with 9 bases between. The CDR3 extends over 13 amino acids. CDR1 LNHDA and CDR2 SQIVND come from the germline V gene (reference sequence).

The J gene is TRBJ1-6, the V gene TRBV5-1, with 10 bases identical to TRBD1. Trimming took 3 bases from V and 2 from J; bases not matched to a gene: 8. The CDR3 loop spans 18 amino acids. Germline V gene data show CDR1 as SGHRS and CDR2 as YFSETQ. The CDR3 reads CASSYGTGENPYNSPLHF. DNA for the CDR3: TGCGCCAGCAGCTACGGGACAGGGGAAAATCCCTATAATTCACCCCTCCACTTT.

V usage is TRBV6-5 and J usage is TRBJ1-5, with TRBD1 matching 8 bases. The CDR3 is made up of 13 amino acids. Losses at the gene ends were 5 bases for V and 7 bases for J; bases not matched to a gene: 4. The V gene's germline CDR1 is MNHEY and CDR2 SVGAGI. CDR3 coding DNA: TGTGCCAGCAGTCGGACAGGGTGGCAGCCCCAGCATTTT. Protein product: CASSRTGWQPQHF.

This clone was seen only a few times. J is TRBJ1-1 and V is TRBV6-5; 7 positions match TRBD1. Looked up from germline, CDR1 is MNHEY and CDR2 is SVGAGI. This CDR3 region has 14 residues. Unmatched junction bases numbered 7, after V lost 5 bases and J lost 4 bases. CDR3 amino acids: CASSRTGFSTEAFF. CDR3 in DNA: TGTGCCAGCAGTCGGACAGGTTTTTCCACTGAAGCTTTCTTT.

The chain joins TRBV7-2 to TRBJ1-1; D is unresolved. The CDR3 has 14 amino acids. CDR1 and CDR2 from the germline V gene are SGHTA and FQGNSA. V was clipped by 2 bases and J by 11 bases, with 18 bases between them. The CDR3 nucleotides read TGTGCCAGCAGCTTAAGCCGGCCCATGCCCGGGGCTTTCTTT. It specifies CASSLSRPMPGAFF.

The chain recombines TRBV15 with TRBJ1-2; D is undetermined. V gave up 0 bases and J gave up 7 bases, with 12 bases separating them. Per the germline V gene, CDR1 is LNHNV and CDR2 is YYDKDF (reference sequence). CDR3 length equals 14 residues. As DNA, the CDR3 is TGTGCCACCAGCAGAGATCGGGTAAACGTTGGCTACACCTTC. Translation gives CATSRDRVNVGYTF. The variable domain in full, completed from reference TRBV15 and TRBJ1-2, reads DAMVIQNPRYQVTQFGKPVTLSCSQTLNHNVMYWYQQKSSQAPKLLFHYYDKDFNNEADTPDNFQSRRPNTSFCFLDIRSPGLGDTAMYLCATSRDRVNVGYTFGSGTRLTVV.

The chain joins TRBV6-5 to TRBJ2-2; perhaps TRBD1 as D (6 bases). The CDR3 is 14 residues long. Per the germline V gene, CDR1 is MNHEY and CDR2 is SVGAGI. The ends were cut back, 2 bases at V and 4 bases at J, with 8 bases in the middle. This CDR3 reads CASSYTGSTGELFF. The CDR3 coding sequence is TGTGCCAGCAGTTACACAGGGTCCACCGGGGAGCTGTTTTTT.

This chain links TRBV5-1 with TRBJ2-2, with D perhaps TRBD1 (5 bases). Germline lookup yields CDR1 SGHRS and CDR2 YFSETQ. This CDR3 spans 14 amino acids. Trimming took 6 bases from V and 1 from J, leaving 10 bases between them. The CDR3 loop is CASKNRQNTGELFF. CDR3 coding DNA: TGCGCCAGCAAAAACAGGCAGAACACCGGGGAGCTGTTTTTT.

The chain combines TRBV6-5 with TRBJ1-2; TRBD1 is a possible D gene (6 bases). The CDR3 consists of 14 residues. CDR1 is MNHEY and CDR2 is SVGAGI in the germline V gene. V was pared by 3 bases and J by 6 bases, with 14 bases between. The CDR3 DNA reads TGTGCCAGCAGTTATACCACAGGGCGAGATGGCTACACCTTC. Protein: CASSYTTGRDGYTF.

The rearrangement links TRBV25-1 to TRBJ2-5, with 7 bases matching TRBD1. CDR1 MGHDK and CDR2 SYGVNS come from the germline V gene. CDR3 length equals 15 residues. Trimming cost V 3 bases and J 2 bases; bases outside gene matches: 6. CDR3 in amino acids: CASSDLGQQQETQYF. CDR3 nucleotide sequence: TGTGCCAGCAGTGACTTGGGACAGCAGCAAGAGACCCAGTACTTC.

The V call is TRBV11-3, the J call TRBJ2-1; D remains ambiguous. V lost 4 bases and J lost 5, with 12 bases in between. This CDR3 is 14 amino acids long. Germline CDR1 and CDR2: SGHNT and YENEEA. The DNA for the CDR3 is TGTGCCAGCAGCTCAGACCCGAGTAACAATGAGCAGTTCTTC. It yields the protein CASSSDPSNNEQFF.

The chain carries TRBV7-2 and TRBJ2-3; 13 nucleotides agree with TRBD2. This CDR3 contains 16 residues. V was pared by 5 bases and J by 8 bases, with 10 bases of the junction left unmatched. Germline lookup yields CDR1 SGHTA and CDR2 FQGNSA. The CDR3 DNA is TGTGCCAGCAGCCCTACTAGCGGGGGGGGCCGCGGTACGCAGTATTTT. Translated: CASSPTSGGGRGTQYF. Looking up the rest from reference TRBV7-2 and TRBJ2-3 gives the full variable domain: GAGVSQSPSNKVTEKGKDVELRCDPISGHTALYWYRQSLGQGLEFLIYFQGNSAPDKSGLPSDRFSAERTGGSVSTLTIQRTQQEDSAVYLCASSPTSGGGRGTQYFGPGTRLTVL.

J is TRBJ1-5 and V is TRBV29-1; D is possibly TRBD1 (5 bases). The V and J ends lost 4 bases and 4 bases respectively, with 14 bases between them. This CDR3 has 14 amino acids. Germline V CDR1 and CDR2: SQVTM, ANQGSEA. The chain's CDR3 is CSVGAAGTNQPQHF. The CDR3 DNA is TGCAGCGTTGGCGCGGCTGGGACTAATCAGCCCCAGCATTTT.

V and J are TRBV6-5 and TRBJ1-2; 8 nucleotides align to TRBD1. J was trimmed by 3 bases and V by 6 bases; bases with no gene match: 3. Germline V gene data show CDR1 as MNHEY and CDR2 as SVGAGI. The CDR3 is 13 residues long. CDR3 DNA sequence: TGTGCCAGCAGCCCGGACAGGGACTATGGCTACACCTTC. Translated, it gives CASSPDRDYGYTF.

The rearrangement links TRBV2 to TRBJ1-5; TRBD1 aligns across 10 bases. Germline CDR1 SNHLY, CDR2 FYNNEI. The junction had 4 bases not matched to a gene; V was cut back by 6 bases and J by 5 bases. The CDR3 consists of 14 residues. The CDR3 bases are TGTGCCAGCAGCCGGGACAGGGGAGATCAGCCCCAGCATTTT. This gives the protein CASSRDRGDQPQHF. Supplemented by reference TRBV2 and TRBJ1-5, the full variable domain reads EPEVTQTPSHQVTQMGQEVILRCVPISNHLYFYWYRQILGQKVEFLVSFYNNEISEKSEIFDDQFSVERPDGSNFTLKIRSTKLEDSAMYFCASSRDRGDQPQHFGDGTRLSIL.

The chain employs TRBV27 and TRBJ1-1; TRBD1 matches at 8 bases. V shed 5 bases, J shed 3 bases, and the junction held 14 bases outside the gene matches. Germline V gene lookup returns CDR1 MNHEY and CDR2 SMNVEV (reference sequence). This CDR3 comprises 17 residues. The CDR3 DNA is TGTGCCAGCAGTAGGGGTGGACAGGGATTTATTGACACTGAAGCTTTCTTT. Translated: CASSRGGQGFIDTEAFF.

The chain uses TRBV7-2 and TRBJ2-5, with D unresolved. With 0 bases removed from V and 2 bases from J, the gap between germline ends came to 13 bases. Germline V gene data show CDR1 as SGHTA and CDR2 as FQGNSA. The CDR3 consists of 16 residues. The CDR3 nucleotides read TGTGCCAGCAGCTTAGCCCACTCTGTGACTCAAGAGACCCAGTACTTC. It encodes CASSLAHSVTQETQYF.

J is TRBJ1-6 and V is TRBV7-2; D not certain. V gave up 8 bases and J gave up 5 bases, with 10 bases separating them. The CDR3 runs 13 residues. CDR1 and CDR2 from the germline V gene are SGHTA and FQGNSA. The CDR3 nucleotides read TGTGCCAGCGTTCCCGGGAATAATTCACCCCTCCACTTT. This codes for CASVPGNNSPLHF.